A single sample gave rise to the 22 T cell receptor beta chains below, sequenced in a study of blood T cell repertoires in COVID-19. This table comes from immunoSEQ multiplex PCR, and its TCRdb copy is limited to in-frame clones, with some not included. The sample records roughly 150,000 clones, roughly 80% being singletons. The material sequenced was PBMCs or T cells enriched from blood (not recorded which). The receptor set was obtained from a woman aged 40 to 49 with acute COVID-19.

This sequence joins TRBV3-1 (or the pseudogene TRBV3-2) and TRBJ2-7; 8 nucleotides match TRBD2. V dropped 4 bases and J dropped 6; count of bases not matched to a gene: 14. The CDR3 is 16 residues long. CDR1 and CDR2 (germline): LGHDT, YNNKEL (reference sequence). CDR3 residues: CASSPYPTSGGGEQYF. CDR3 coding DNA: TGTGCCAGCAGCCCCTACCCCACTAGCGGAGGAGGCGAGCAGTACTTC.

This clone appeared a few times. The chain carries TRBV19 and TRBJ1-1; the D gene is possibly TRBD1 (5 bases). V was trimmed by 5 bases and J by 0 bases, leaving 10 bases between them. Germline values: CDR1 LNHDA, CDR2 SQIVND (reference sequence). The CDR3 covers 14 residues. CDR3 nucleotides: TGTGCCAGTAGTGGTGGAGGGGTGAACACTGAAGCTTTCTTT. Translated: CASSGGGVNTEAFF.

V gene TRBV18 combines with J gene TRBJ1-2; D gene unclear. CDR1 and CDR2 (germline): KGHSH, LQKENI. The CDR3 is 13 residues long. V lost 1 base and J lost 4, with 7 bases in between. The DNA for the CDR3 is TGTGCCAGCTCACCACAAGAGAGCTATGGCTACACCTTC. Translating gives CASSPQESYGYTF.

The genes are TRBV3-1 (or the pseudogene TRBV3-2) and TRBJ2-1; 9 bases match TRBD1. V lost 6 bases, J lost 9 bases, and 12 bases stayed unmatched. The germline gives CDR1 LGHDT, CDR2 YNNKEL (reference sequence). This CDR3 has 15 residues. The CDR3 reads CASSPRTGEGAEQFF. For the CDR3, the DNA is TGTGCCAGCAGTCCCAGGACAGGGGAGGGAGCTGAGCAGTTCTTC.

The rearrangement links TRBV19 to TRBJ1-3; D is uncertain. There are 14 residues in the CDR3. Germline CDR1 reads LNHDA; CDR2 reads SQIVND (reference sequence). Trimming shortened V by 3 bases and J by 10 bases, and 16 bases separated the two germline ends. CDR3 sequence (DNA): TGTGCCAGTAGTATTGCCCTGCCGAGGGAAACCATATATTTT. It is translated as CASSIALPRETIYF.

The chain uses TRBV5-1 and TRBJ2-3; the match to TRBD1 covers 7 bases. Per the germline V gene, CDR1 is SGHRS and CDR2 is YFSETQ. Germline trimming cut 5 bases from V and 2 bases from J; bases unmatched to any gene: 5. The CDR3 has 14 residues. CDR3 residues: CASRTGQNTDTQYF. For the CDR3, the DNA is TGCGCCAGCAGGACAGGGCAAAACACAGATACGCAGTATTTT.

This clone was counted between two and nine times. The chain employs TRBV7-9 and TRBJ2-3; D might be TRBD1 (6 bases). The CDR3 covers 14 residues. V gave up 2 bases and J gave up 6 bases, with 12 bases separating them. Germline CDR1 is SEHNR and CDR2 is FQNEAQ (reference sequence). As DNA, the CDR3 is TGTGCCAGCAGCTTATCTCCAGGGGTGGATACGCAGTATTTT. It encodes CASSLSPGVDTQYF.

The chain employs TRBV2 and TRBJ2-1; the match to TRBD2 covers 10 bases. The CDR3 extends over 14 amino acids. V lost 3 bases and J lost 7; bases outside the gene matches: 3. Germline loops: CDR1 SNHLY, CDR2 FYNNEI. The CDR3 sequence is CASSESSGRNEQFF. CDR3 DNA: TGTGCCAGCAGTGAGTCTAGCGGGAGAAATGAGCAGTTCTTC.

This chain connects TRBV6-2 or TRBV6-3 to TRBJ2-6, with D perhaps matching TRBD1 (6 bases). Trimming stripped 2 bases from V and 4 bases from J, with 12 bases between. The CDR3 is 16 residues long. The germline CDR1 and CDR2 sequences are MNHEY and SVGEGT. The CDR3 reads CASSYPTGTGANVLTF. CDR3 sequence (DNA): TGTGCCAGCAGTTACCCAACAGGGACCGGGGCCAACGTCCTGACTTTC.

Points on this clone: This same CDR3 is encoded by further DNA sequences in the sample. The chain joins TRBV2 to TRBJ1-1, with D tentatively TRBD1 (5 bases). The germline V and J ends were trimmed by 0 bases and 5 bases, with 13 bases remaining between them. The germline V gene encodes CDR1 SNHLY and CDR2 FYNNEI. The CDR3 sequence is 15 residues long. CDR3 sequence (DNA): TGTGCCAGCAGTGAAGCAGTCGGGGGATGGACTGAAGCTTTCTTT. This translates into CASSEAVGGWTEAFF. The full variable domain, completed using reference TRBV2 and TRBJ1-1, is EPEVTQTPSHQVTQMGQEVILRCVPISNHLYFYWYRQILGQKVEFLVSFYNNEISEKSEIFDDQFSVERPDGSNFTLKIRSTKLEDSAMYFCASSEAVGGWTEAFFGQGTRLTVV.

This chain joins TRBV2 and TRBJ2-3; weak D call: TRBD2 (5 bases). The CDR3 covers 17 residues. With 0 bases removed from V and 1 base from J, the gap between germline ends came to 14 bases. Germline loops: CDR1 SNHLY, CDR2 FYNNEI. CDR3 residues: CASSEAREGAGTDTQYF. The CDR3 nucleotides read TGTGCCAGCAGTGAAGCGCGTGAGGGCGCGGGCACAGATACGCAGTATTTT.

The chain employs TRBV11-3 and TRBJ2-3; 11 positions agree with TRBD2. Germline loops: CDR1 SGHNT, CDR2 YENEEA. Trimming removed 3 bases from V and 0 bases from J; junction bases left unmatched: 2. This CDR3 is 16 amino acids long. CDR3 coding DNA: TGTGCCAGCAGCTTTCGGACTAGCGGGAGCACAGATACGCAGTATTTT. This gives the protein CASSFRTSGSTDTQYF. Full variable domain (remainder filled in from reference TRBV11-3 and TRBJ2-3): EAGVVQSPRYKIIEKKQPVAFWCNPISGHNTLYWYLQNLGQGPELLIRYENEEAVDDSQLPKDRFSAERLKGVDSTLKIQPAELGDSAVYLCASSFRTSGSTDTQYFGPGTRLTVL.

In its sample, this clone was seen once. DNA of the CDR3: TGTGCCAGCAGACCCCCCTACAGCGGGAGGATTGCCGGGGAGCTGTTTTTT. This codes for CASRPPYSGRIAGELFF. The V gene is TRBV13, the J gene TRBJ2-2; 9 positions match TRBD2. Germline CDR1 PRHDT, CDR2 FYEKMQ (reference sequence). This CDR3 contains 17 residues. After removal of 6 bases from V and 6 bases from J, the junction contained 14 bases not matched to a gene.

The chain uses TRBV4-1 and TRBJ2-1; 13 bases agree with TRBD2. The germline CDR1 and CDR2 sequences are MGHRA and YSYEKL. V was pared by 1 base and J by 6 bases, with 0 bases of the junction left unmatched. CDR3 size: 15 residues. The CDR3 sequence is CASSQGLAGGNEQFF. The DNA of the CDR3 is TGCGCCAGCAGCCAAGGACTAGCGGGAGGCAATGAGCAGTTCTTC.

V gene TRBV9 combines with J gene TRBJ2-5, with 11 bases matching TRBD2. CDR1 and CDR2 from the germline V gene are SGDLS and YYNGEE. The length of the CDR3 is 16 residues. With V trimmed by 4 bases and J by 1 base, 6 bases remained unmatched. CDR3 protein: CASSSGTSGVQETQYF. The CDR3 bases are TGTGCCAGCAGCTCCGGGACTAGCGGAGTCCAAGAGACCCAGTACTTC.

The J gene is TRBJ1-3, the V gene TRBV30; 7 bases are shared with TRBD1. The V segment lost 2 bases and the J segment 6 bases; nucleotides outside the gene matches: 10. This CDR3 is built from 15 residues. Germline V CDR1 and CDR2: GTSNPN, SVGIG (reference sequence). This CDR3 is CAWSKAGGNVNTIYF. The CDR3 DNA reads TGTGCCTGGAGTAAGGCAGGGGGAAACGTAAACACCATATATTTT.

The chain couples TRBV10-3 to TRBJ1-2; the D gene is possibly TRBD1 (6 bases). This CDR3 contains 15 residues. Germline values: CDR1 ENHRY, CDR2 SYGVKD. V was pared by 6 bases and J by 3 bases, with 17 bases between. CDR3 sequence reads: CAIRETSPGDYGYTF. CDR3 in DNA: TGTGCCATCAGGGAAACAAGTCCAGGGGACTATGGCTACACCTTC.

The chain uses TRBV23-1 and TRBJ1-2; 11 bases align to TRBD1. TRBV23-1 is recorded as an ORF, its role being uncertain. Germline trimming cut 10 bases from V and 7 bases from J; bases unmatched to any gene: 23. This CDR3 has 18 amino acids. CDR3 bases: TGCGCCACTCTTCGCCGGGACAGGGGGTCCGTGGTCTATATTGGCTACACCTTC. Translated, it gives CATLRRDRGSVVYIGYTF.

The chain combines TRBV18 with TRBJ2-3; TRBD1 might be the D (6 bases). This CDR3 is built from 12 residues. Trimming stripped 0 bases from V and 12 bases from J, with 10 bases between. CDR1 is KGHSH, CDR2 LQKENI, per germline. The DNA of the CDR3 is TGTGCCAGCTCACCACCGACAGGACCCCAGTATTTT. It specifies CASSPPTGPQYF.

This chain links TRBV5-6 with TRBJ2-2; 10 positions agree with TRBD2. This CDR3 region has 19 residues. CDR1 and CDR2 (germline): SGHDT, YYEEEE. After removal of 3 bases from V and 6 bases from J, the junction contained 17 bases not matched to a gene. The CDR3 DNA reads TGTGCCAGCAGCTCCGTCCGAGCGGGAGGGCCCAAGGAGGCCGGGGAGCTGTTTTTT. Residues: CASSSVRAGGPKEAGELFF.

The V and J genes are TRBV11-2 and TRBJ2-2; the D gene is possibly TRBD2 (5 bases). The CDR3 spans 14 residues. Germline lookup yields CDR1 SGHAT and CDR2 FQNNGV. The ends were cut back, 8 bases at V and 2 bases at J, with 12 bases in the middle. The chain's CDR3 is CASRTGVNTGELFF. For the CDR3, the DNA is TGTGCCAGCCGAACCGGGGTCAACACCGGGGAGCTGTTTTTT.

The chain couples TRBV19 to TRBJ2-1, with D possibly TRBD1 on 6 matching bases. Between the trimmed V and J ends, which lost 6 bases and 0 bases, there was a span of 15 bases. The CDR3 has 16 amino acids. Germline CDR1 LNHDA, CDR2 SQIVND (reference sequence). The CDR3, as DNA: TGTGCCAGTAGAGCGAGGGACACTAGCTCCTACAATGAGCAGTTCTTC. Its translation is CASRARDTSSYNEQFF. Full variable domain (remainder filled in from reference TRBV19 and TRBJ2-1): DGGITQSPKYLFRKEGQNVTLSCEQNLNHDAMYWYRQDPGQGLRLIYYSQIVNDFQKGDIAEGYSVSREKKESFPLTVTSAQKNPTAFYLCASRARDTSSYNEQFFGPGTRLTVL.